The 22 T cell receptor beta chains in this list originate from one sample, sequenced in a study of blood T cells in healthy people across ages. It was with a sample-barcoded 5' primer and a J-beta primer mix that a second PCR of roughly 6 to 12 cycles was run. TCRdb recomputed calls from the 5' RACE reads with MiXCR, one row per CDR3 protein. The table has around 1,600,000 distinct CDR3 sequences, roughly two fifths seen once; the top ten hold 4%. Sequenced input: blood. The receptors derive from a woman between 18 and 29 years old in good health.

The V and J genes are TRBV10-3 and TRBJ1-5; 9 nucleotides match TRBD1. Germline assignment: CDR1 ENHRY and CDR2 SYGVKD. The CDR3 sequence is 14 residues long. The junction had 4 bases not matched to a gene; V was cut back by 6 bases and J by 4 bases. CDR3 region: CAISRTGENQPQHF. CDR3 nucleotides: TGTGCCATCAGCCGGACAGGGGAAAATCAGCCCCAGCATTTT.

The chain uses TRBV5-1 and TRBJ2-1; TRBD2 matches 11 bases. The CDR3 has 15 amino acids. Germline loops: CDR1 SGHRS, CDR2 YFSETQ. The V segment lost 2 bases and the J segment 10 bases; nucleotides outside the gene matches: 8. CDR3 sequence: CASSLLAGELGEQFF. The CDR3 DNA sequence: TGCGCCAGCAGCTTACTAGCGGGAGAACTAGGGGAGCAGTTCTTC.

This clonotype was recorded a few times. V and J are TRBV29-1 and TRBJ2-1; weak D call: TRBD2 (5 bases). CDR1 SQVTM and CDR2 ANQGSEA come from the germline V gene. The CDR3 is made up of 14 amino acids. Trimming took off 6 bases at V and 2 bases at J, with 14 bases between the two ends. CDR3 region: CSVAPGTTYNEQFF. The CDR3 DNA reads TGCAGCGTCGCACCGGGAACCACCTACAATGAGCAGTTCTTC.

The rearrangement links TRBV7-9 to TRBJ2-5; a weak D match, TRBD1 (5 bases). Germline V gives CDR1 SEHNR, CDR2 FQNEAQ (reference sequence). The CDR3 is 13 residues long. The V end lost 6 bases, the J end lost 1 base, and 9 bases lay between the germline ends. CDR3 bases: TGTGCCAGCAGGCTGACAGTCCAAGAGACCCAGTACTTC. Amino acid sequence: CASRLTVQETQYF.

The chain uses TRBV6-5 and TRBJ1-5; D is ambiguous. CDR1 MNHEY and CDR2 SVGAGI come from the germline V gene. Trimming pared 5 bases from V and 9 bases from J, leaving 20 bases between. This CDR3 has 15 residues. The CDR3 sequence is CASSPTPGTGWPQHF. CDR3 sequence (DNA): TGTGCCAGCAGTCCTACACCGGGAACCGGGTGGCCCCAGCATTTT.

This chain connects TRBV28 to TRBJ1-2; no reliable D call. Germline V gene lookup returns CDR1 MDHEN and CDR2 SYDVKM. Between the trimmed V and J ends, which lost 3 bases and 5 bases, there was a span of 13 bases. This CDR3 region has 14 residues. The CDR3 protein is CASSFRDTLYGYTF. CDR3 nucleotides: TGTGCCAGCAGTTTTAGGGATACATTGTATGGCTACACCTTC.

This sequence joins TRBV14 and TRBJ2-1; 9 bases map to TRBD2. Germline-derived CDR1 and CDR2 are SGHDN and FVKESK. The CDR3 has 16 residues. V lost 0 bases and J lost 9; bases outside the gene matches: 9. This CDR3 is CASSQDRLAGRSEQFF. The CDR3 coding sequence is TGTGCCAGCAGCCAAGATCGGCTAGCGGGAAGGAGTGAGCAGTTCTTC.

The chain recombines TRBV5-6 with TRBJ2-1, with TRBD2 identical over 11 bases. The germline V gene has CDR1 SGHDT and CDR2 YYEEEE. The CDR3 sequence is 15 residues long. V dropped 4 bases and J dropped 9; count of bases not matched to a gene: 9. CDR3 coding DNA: TGTGCCAGCAGCCCTCTAGCGGGGGGAAACCTTGAGCAGTTCTTC. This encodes CASSPLAGGNLEQFF.

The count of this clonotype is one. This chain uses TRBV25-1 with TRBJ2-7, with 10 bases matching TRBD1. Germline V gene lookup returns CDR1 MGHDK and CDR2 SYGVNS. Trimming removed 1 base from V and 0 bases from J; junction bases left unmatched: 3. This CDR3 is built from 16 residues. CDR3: CASSESGTGVSYEQYF. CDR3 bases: TGTGCCAGCAGTGAATCCGGGACAGGGGTCTCCTACGAGCAGTACTTC.

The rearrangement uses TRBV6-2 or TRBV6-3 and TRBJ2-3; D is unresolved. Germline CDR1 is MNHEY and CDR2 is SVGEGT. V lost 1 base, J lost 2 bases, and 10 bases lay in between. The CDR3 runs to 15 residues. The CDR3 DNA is TGTGCCAGCAGTTACTTGTCCGCCAACACAGATACGCAGTATTTT. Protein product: CASSYLSANTDTQYF.

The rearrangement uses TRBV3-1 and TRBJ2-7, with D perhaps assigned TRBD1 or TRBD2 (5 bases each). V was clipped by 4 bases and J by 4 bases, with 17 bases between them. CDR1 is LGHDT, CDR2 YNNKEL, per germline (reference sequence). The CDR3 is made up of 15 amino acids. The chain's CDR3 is CASSPQSGKGYEQYF. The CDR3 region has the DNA TGTGCCAGCAGCCCGCAATCGGGGAAGGGGTACGAGCAGTACTTC.

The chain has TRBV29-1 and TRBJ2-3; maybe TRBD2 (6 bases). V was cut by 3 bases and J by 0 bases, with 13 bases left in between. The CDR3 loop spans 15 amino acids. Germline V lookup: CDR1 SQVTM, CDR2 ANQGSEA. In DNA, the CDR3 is TGCAGCGTTGATCGGGGGTATTCTAGCACAGATACGCAGTATTTT. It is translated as CSVDRGYSSTDTQYF.

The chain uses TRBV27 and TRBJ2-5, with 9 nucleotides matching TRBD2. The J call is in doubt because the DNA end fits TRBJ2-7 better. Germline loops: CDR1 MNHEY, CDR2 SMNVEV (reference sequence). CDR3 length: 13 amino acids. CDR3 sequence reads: CASSVLAGSEQYF. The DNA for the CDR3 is TGTGCCAGCAGTGTGCTAGCGGGGAGCGAGCAGTACTTC.

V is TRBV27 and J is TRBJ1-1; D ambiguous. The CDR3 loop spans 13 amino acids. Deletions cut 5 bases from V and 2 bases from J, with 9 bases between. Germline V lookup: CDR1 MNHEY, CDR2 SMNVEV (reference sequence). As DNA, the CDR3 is TGTGCCAGCAGTGTATGGGCCAACACTGAAGCTTTCTTT. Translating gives CASSVWANTEAFF.

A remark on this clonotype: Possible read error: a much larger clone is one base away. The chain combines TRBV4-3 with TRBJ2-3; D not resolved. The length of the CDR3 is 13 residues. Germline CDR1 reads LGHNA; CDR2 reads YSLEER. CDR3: CASSQSRTDTRYF. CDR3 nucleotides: TGCGCCAGCAGCCAGAGTAGAACAGATACGCGGTATTTT.

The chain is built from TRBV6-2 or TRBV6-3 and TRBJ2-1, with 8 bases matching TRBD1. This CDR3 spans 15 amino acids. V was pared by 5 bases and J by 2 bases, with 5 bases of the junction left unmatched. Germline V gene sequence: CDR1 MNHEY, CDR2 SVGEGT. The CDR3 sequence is CASSLRGRPYNEQFF. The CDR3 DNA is TGTGCCAGCAGTCTCAGGGGGCGCCCCTACAATGAGCAGTTCTTC.

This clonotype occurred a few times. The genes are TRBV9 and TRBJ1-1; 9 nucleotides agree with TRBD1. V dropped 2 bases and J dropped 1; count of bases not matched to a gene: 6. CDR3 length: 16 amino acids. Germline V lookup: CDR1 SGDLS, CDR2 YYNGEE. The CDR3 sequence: CASSVRQGGPNTEAFF. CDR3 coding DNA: TGTGCCAGCAGCGTCCGACAGGGGGGTCCGAACACTGAAGCTTTCTTT.

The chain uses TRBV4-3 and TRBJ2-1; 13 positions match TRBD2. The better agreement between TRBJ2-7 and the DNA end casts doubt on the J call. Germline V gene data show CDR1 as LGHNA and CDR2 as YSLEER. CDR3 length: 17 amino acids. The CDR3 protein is CASSQETSGGIYNEQYF. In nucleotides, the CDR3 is TGCGCCAGCAGCCAGGAGACTAGCGGGGGGATTTACAATGAGCAGTACTTC.

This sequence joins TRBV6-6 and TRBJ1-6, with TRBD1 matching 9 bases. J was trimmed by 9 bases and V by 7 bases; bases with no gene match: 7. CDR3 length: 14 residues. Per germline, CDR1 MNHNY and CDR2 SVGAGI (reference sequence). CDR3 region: CASTVDRGSSPLHF. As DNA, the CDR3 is TGTGCCAGCACCGTGGACAGGGGTTCTTCACCCCTCCACTTT.

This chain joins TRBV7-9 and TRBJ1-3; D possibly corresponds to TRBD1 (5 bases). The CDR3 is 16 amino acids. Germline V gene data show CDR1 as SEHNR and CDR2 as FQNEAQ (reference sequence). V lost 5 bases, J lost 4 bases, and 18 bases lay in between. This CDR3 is CASSPDSKTLGNTIYF. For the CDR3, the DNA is TGTGCCAGCAGCCCAGACAGTAAGACTCTAGGAAACACCATATATTTT.

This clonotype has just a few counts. CDR3 sequence (DNA): TGTGCCAGCAGTTTAACGGGACCGGCGGATGGCTACACCTTC. It specifies CASSLTGPADGYTF. The gene calls are TRBV12-3 or TRBV12-4 and TRBJ1-2, with a weak D call TRBD1 (5 bases). V shed 2 bases and J shed 6 bases, with 13 bases lying between them. This CDR3 region has 14 residues.

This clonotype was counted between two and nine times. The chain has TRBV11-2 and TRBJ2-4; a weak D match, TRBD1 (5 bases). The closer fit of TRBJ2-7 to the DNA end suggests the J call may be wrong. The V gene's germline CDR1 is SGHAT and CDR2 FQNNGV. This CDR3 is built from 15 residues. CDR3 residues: CASSLGRRRGYEQYF. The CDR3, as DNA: TGTGCCAGCAGCTTAGGACGGCGTAGGGGCTACGAGCAGTACTTC.